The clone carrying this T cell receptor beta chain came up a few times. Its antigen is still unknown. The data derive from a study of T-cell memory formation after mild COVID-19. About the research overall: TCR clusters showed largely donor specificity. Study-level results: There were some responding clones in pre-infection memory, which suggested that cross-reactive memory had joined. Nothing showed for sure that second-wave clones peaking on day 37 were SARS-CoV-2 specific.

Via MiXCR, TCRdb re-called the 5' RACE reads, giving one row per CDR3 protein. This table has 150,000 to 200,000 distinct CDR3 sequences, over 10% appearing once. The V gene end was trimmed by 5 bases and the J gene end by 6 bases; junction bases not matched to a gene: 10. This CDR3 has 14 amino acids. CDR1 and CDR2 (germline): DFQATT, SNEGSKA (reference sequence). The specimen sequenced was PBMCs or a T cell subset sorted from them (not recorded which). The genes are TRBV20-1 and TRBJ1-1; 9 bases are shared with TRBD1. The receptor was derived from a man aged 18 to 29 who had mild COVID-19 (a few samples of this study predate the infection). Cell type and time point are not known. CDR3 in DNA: TGCAGTGCTTCCCGGACAGGGGTCTTCTCTGAAGCTTTCTTT. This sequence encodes CSASRTGVFSEAFF.